This record concerns one T cell receptor beta chain sequence. The data originate from a study of blood T cell repertoires in COVID-19. Study in general: The United States, Italy and Spain supplied acute and convalescent COVID-19 samples.

The table came from immunoSEQ multiplex PCR; TCRdb's copy has only in-frame clones and leaves some out. This repertoire shows approximately 200,000 clones, 80% to 90% found once; its top ten account for around 3%. The material sequenced was peripheral blood. The receptor was derived from a man in his 60s with acute or convalescent COVID-19.

This CDR3 is CASSLSGTSGYEQYF. CDR3 coding DNA: TGCGCCAGCAGCTTATCCGGGACTAGCGGCTACGAGCAGTACTTC. This chain links TRBV5-1 with TRBJ2-7, with TRBD2 matching 11 bases. J gave up 3 bases and V 2 bases, and 4 bases lay outside the gene matches. The CDR3 length is 15 residues. The germline V gene has CDR1 SGHRS and CDR2 YFSETQ.